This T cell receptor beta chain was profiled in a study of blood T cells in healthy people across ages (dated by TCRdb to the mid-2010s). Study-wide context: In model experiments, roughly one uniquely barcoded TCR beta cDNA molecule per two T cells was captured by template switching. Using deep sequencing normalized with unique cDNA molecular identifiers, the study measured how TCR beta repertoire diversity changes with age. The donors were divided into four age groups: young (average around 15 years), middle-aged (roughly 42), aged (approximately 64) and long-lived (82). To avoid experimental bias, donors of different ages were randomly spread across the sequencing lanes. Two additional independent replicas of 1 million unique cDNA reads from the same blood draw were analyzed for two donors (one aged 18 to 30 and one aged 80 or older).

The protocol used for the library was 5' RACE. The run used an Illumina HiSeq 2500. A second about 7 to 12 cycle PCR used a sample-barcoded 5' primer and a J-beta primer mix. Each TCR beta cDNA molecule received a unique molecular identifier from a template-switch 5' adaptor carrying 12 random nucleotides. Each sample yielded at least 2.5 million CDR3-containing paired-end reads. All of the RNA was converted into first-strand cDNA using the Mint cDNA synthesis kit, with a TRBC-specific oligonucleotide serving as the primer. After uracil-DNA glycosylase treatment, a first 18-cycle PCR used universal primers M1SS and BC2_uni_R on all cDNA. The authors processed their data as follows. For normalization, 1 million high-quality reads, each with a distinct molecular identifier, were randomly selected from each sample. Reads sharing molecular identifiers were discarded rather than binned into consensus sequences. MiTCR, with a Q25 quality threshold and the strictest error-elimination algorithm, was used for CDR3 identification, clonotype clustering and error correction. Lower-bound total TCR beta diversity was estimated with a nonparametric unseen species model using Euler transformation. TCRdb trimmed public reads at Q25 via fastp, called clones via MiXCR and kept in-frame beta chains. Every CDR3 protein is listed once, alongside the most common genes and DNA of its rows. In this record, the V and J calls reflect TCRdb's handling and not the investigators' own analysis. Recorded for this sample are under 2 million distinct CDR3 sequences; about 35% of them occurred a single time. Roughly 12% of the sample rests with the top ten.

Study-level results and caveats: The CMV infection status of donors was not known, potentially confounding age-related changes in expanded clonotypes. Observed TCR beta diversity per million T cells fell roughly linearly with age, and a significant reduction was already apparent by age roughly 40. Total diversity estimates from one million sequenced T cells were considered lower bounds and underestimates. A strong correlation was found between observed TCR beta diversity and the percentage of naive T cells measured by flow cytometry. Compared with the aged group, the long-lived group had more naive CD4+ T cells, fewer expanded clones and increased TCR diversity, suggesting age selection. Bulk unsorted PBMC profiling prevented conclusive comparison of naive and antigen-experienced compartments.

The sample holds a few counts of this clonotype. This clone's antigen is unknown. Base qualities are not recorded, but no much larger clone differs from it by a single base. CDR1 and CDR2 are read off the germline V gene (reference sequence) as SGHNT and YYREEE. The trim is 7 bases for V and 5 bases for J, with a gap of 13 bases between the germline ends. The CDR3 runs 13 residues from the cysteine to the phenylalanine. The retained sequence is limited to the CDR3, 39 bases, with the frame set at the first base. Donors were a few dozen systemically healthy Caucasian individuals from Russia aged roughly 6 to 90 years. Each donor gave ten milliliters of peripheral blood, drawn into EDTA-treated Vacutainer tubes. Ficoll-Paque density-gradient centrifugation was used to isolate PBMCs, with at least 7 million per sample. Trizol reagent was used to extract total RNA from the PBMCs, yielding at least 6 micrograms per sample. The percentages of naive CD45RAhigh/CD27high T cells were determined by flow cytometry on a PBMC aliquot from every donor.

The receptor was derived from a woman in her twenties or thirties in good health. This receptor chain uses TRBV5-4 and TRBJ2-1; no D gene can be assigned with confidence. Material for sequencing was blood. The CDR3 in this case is CASQDGPNNEQFF. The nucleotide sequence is TGTGCCAGCCAAGACGGGCCCAACAATGAGCAGTTCTTC.